This T cell receptor (beta chain) is from a study of shared clonotypes between healthy human individuals. Study conclusions and caveats: Naive subsets generally exceeded memory subsets in estimated richness.

TCRdb's table, derived via immunoSEQ multiplex PCR, lists solely in-frame clones and lacks some. The sample records around 1.9 million clones, around 93% being singletons. Naive CD8 isolation took CD45RO-negative cells positively selected for CCR7 and excluded terminally differentiated effector memory CD45RA+ cells. As concerns this clone: What it binds is not known.

The V end was cut by 6 bases, the J end by 3 bases, with 20 bases between. The germline V gene has CDR1 ENHRY and CDR2 SYGVKD. The CDR3 consists of 16 residues. The V call is TRBV10-3, the J call TRBJ1-2; possibly TRBD1 for D (6 bases). This TCR came from a young man in good health. Some clones in this sample may be carry-over from other donors' samples. The sample comprised naive CD8+ T cells from PBMCs. The DNA for the CDR3 is TGTGCCATCAGCGAATCAATTCGGGCAGGGGACTATGGCTACACCTTC. Translation gives CAISESIRAGDYGYTF.